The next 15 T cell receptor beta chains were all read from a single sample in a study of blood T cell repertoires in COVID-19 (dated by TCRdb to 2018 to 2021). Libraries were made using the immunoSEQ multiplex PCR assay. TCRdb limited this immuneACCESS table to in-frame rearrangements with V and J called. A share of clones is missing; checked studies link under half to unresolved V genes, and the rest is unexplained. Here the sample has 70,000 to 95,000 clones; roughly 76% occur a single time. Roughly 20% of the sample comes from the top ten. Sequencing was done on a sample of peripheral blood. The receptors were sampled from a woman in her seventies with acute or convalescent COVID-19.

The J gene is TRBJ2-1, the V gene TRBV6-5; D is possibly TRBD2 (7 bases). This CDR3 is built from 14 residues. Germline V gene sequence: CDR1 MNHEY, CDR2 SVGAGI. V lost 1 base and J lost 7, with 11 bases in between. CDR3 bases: TGTGCCAGCAGTTACTGGGGGGGCAGAAATGAGCAGTTCTTC. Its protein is CASSYWGGRNEQFF.

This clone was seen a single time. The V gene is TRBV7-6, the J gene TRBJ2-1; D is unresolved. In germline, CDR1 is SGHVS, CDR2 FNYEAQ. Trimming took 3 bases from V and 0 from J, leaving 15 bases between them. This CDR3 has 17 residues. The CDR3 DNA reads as TGTGCCAGCAGCTTCATCGGTGGCGGCCGCTCCTACAATGAGCAGTTCTTC. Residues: CASSFIGGGRSYNEQFF.

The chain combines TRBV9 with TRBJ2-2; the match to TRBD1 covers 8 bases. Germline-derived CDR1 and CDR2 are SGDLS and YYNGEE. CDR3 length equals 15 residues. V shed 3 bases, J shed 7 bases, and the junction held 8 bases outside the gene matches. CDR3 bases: TGTGCCAGCAGCGGAAAGCAGGGGGCGGTCGGGGAGCTGTTTTTT. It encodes CASSGKQGAVGELFF.

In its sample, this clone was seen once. The DNA for the CDR3 is TGCGCCAGCAGCCCCTCAGTGAACACTGAAGCTTTCTTT. Translation gives CASSPSVNTEAFF. The chain employs TRBV5-1 and TRBJ1-1, with D uncertain. The V and J ends lost 4 bases and 0 bases respectively, with 7 bases between them. This CDR3 spans 13 amino acids. Germline-derived CDR1 and CDR2 are SGHRS and YFSETQ.

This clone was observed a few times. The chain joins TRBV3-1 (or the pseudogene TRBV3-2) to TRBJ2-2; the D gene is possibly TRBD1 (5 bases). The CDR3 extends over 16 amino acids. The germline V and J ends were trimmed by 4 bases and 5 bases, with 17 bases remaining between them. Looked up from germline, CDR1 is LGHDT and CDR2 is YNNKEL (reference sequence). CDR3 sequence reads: CASSPVQGSRTGELFF. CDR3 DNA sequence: TGTGCCAGCAGCCCCGTTCAGGGTTCTAGGACCGGGGAGCTGTTTTTT.

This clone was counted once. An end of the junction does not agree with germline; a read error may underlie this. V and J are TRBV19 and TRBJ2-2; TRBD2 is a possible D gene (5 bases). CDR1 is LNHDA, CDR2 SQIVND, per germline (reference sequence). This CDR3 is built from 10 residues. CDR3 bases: TGTGCCAGTAGTCCCACTAGGGCTGTTTTT. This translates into CASSPTRAVF.

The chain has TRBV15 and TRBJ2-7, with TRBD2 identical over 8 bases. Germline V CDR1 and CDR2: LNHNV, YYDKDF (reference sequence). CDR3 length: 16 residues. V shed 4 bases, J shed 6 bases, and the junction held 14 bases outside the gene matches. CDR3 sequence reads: CATSTPGVGLGAEQYF. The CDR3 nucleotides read TGTGCCACCAGCACCCCCGGGGTGGGACTAGGGGCCGAGCAGTACTTC.

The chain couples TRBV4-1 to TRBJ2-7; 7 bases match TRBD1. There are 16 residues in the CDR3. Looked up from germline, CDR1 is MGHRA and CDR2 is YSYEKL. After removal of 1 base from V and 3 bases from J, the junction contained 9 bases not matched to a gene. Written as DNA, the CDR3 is TGCGCCAGCAGCCAAGTGGCCGGGACAGTCTACTACGAGCAGTACTTC. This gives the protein CASSQVAGTVYYEQYF.

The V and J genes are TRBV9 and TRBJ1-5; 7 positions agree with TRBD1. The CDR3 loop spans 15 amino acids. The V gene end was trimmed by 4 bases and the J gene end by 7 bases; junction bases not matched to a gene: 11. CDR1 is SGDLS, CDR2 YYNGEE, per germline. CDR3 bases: TGTGCCAGCAGCCCAGGGGGGCCCATTTGGCAGCCCCAGCATTTT. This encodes CASSPGGPIWQPQHF.

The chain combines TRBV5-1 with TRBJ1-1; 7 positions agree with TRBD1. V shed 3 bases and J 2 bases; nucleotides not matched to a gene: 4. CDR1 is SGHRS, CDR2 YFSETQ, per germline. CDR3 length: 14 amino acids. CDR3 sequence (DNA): TGCGCCAGCAGCTACAGGGGAGGCAACACTGAAGCTTTCTTT. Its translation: CASSYRGGNTEAFF.

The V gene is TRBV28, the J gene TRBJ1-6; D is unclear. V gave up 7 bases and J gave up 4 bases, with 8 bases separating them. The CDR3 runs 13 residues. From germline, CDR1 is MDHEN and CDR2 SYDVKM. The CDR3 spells CASTSPYNSPLHF. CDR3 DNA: TGTGCCAGCACTTCCCCGTATAATTCACCCCTCCACTTT.

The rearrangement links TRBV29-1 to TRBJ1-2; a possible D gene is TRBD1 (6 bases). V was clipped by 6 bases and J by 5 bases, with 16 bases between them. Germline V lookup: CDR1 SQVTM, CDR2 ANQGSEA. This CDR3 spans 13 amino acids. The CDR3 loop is CSVYRERGYGYTF. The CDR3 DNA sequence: TGCAGCGTGTACAGGGAAAGAGGTTATGGCTACACCTTC.

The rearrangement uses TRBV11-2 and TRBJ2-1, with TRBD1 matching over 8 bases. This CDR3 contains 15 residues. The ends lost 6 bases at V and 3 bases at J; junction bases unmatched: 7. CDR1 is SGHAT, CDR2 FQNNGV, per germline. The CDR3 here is CASRSRQGFYNEQFF. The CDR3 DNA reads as TGTGCCAGCAGATCAAGACAGGGGTTCTACAATGAGCAGTTCTTC.

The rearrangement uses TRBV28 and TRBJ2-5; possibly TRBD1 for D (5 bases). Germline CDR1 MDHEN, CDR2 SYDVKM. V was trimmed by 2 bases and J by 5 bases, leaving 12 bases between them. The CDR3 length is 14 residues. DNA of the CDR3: TGTGCCAGCAGTTTAAGGTGGGGCCAGGAGACCCAGTACTTC. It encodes CASSLRWGQETQYF.

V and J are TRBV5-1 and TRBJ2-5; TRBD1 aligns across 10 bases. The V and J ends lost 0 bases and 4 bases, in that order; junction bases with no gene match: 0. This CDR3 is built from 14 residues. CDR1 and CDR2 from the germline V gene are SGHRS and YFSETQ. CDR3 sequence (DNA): TGCGCCAGCAGCTTGGGGACAGGGGGAGAGACCCAGTACTTC. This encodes CASSLGTGGETQYF.